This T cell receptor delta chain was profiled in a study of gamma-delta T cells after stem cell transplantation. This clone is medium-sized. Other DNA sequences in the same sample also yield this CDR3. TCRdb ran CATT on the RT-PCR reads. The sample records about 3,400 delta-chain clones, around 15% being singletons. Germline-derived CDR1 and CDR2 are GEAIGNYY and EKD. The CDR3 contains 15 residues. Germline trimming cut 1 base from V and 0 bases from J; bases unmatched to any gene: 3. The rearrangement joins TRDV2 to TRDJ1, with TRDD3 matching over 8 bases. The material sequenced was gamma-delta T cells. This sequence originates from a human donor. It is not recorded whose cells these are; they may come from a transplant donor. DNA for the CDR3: TGTGCCTGTGACACTTTACTGGGGGACACCGATAAACTCATCTTT. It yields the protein CACDTLLGDTDKLIF.